What follows are 9 T cell receptor beta chains derived from one specimen sequenced in a study of blood T cells in healthy people across ages. PCR was performed a second time for about 7 to 11 cycles using a sample-barcoded 5' primer and a J-beta primer mix. TCRdb re-derived calls from the 5' RACE reads in MiXCR, one entry per CDR3 protein. The sample lists about 620,000 distinct CDR3 sequences, around 21% occurring once. The sequencing sample was made of blood. These receptors came from a man between 65 and 85 years old in good health.

This clonotype has ten or more counts. The DNA for the CDR3 is TGCAGTGCTAAAAGCGGGATCTCCTACAATGAGCAGTTCTTC. Its protein product is CSAKSGISYNEQFF. The chain is built from TRBV20-1 and TRBJ2-1, with 7 bases aligning to TRBD2. V shed 4 bases and J 0 bases; nucleotides not matched to a gene: 3. Germline V gene lookup returns CDR1 DFQATT and CDR2 SNEGSKA (reference sequence). CDR3 length equals 14 residues.

Many counts were recorded for this clonotype. The chain combines TRBV6-5 with TRBJ2-5; D possibly corresponds to TRBD1 (6 bases). This CDR3 is 16 amino acids long. V was cut by 4 bases and J by 4 bases, with 19 bases left in between. The germline CDR1 and CDR2 sequences are MNHEY and SVGAGI. As DNA, the CDR3 is TGTGCCAGCAGTTCCCAAAACAGGGTGGGGTCAGAGACCCAGTACTTC. Translation gives CASSSQNRVGSETQYF.

The chain recombines TRBV28 with TRBJ2-5; D remains unclear. The V gene lost 0 bases and the J gene lost 7 bases, with 6 bases spanning the gap. This CDR3 has 12 residues. Germline loops: CDR1 MDHEN, CDR2 SYDVKM. CDR3 sequence (DNA): TGTGCCAGCAGTTTATGGGTGGGGACCCAGTACTTC. This translates into CASSLWVGTQYF.

This clonotype was found a few times. The rearrangement links TRBV7-2 to TRBJ1-2; 7 nucleotides line up with TRBD1. Germline CDR1 reads SGHTA; CDR2 reads FQGNSA. The CDR3 runs to 14 residues. Trimming at V came to 4 bases and at J to 3 bases, leaving 5 bases not matched to a gene. The CDR3 spells CASSSRGGDYGYTF. The CDR3 DNA reads TGTGCCAGCAGCTCCAGGGGGGGAGACTATGGCTACACCTTC.

This clonotype appeared a few times. The V and J genes are TRBV18 and TRBJ2-7; TRBD1 might be the D (5 bases). Trimming took 0 bases from V and 3 from J, leaving 12 bases between them. The CDR3 runs 15 residues. CDR1 is KGHSH, CDR2 LQKENI, per germline. CDR3 DNA: TGTGCCAGCTCACCACCGTCTGGGGCGAGCTACGAGCAGTACTTC. This codes for CASSPPSGASYEQYF. Full variable domain (outside the CDR3, taken from reference TRBV18 and TRBJ2-7): NAGVMQNPRHLVRRRGQEARLRCSPMKGHSHVYWYRQLPEEGLKFMVYLQKENIIDESGMPKERFSAEFPKEGPSILRIQQVVRGDSAAYFCASSPPSGASYEQYFGPGTRLTVT.

This clonotype was observed once. This chain links TRBV6-2 or TRBV6-3 with TRBJ2-1, with D maybe TRBD2 (5 bases). The J call may be mistaken, given a closer DNA end match to TRBJ2-7. From germline, CDR1 is MNHEY and CDR2 SVGEGT. The CDR3 spans 16 residues. CDR3 sequence reads: CASSSNEGYSSYEQYF. Written as DNA, the CDR3 is TGTGCCAGCAGTTCTAACGAGGGTTACTCCTCCTACGAGCAGTACTTC.

This clonotype was counted a few times. The V and J genes are TRBV7-2 and TRBJ1-3; weak D call: TRBD1 (6 bases). The CDR3 consists of 16 residues. In germline, CDR1 is SGHTA, CDR2 FQGNSA. Deletions cut 1 base from V and 2 bases from J, with 12 bases between. The CDR3 DNA reads TGTGCCAGCAGCTTAGTGGAGGGGGGAACTGGAAACACCATATATTTT. This sequence encodes CASSLVEGGTGNTIYF.

This clonotype was counted only a few times. V usage is TRBV7-9 and J usage is TRBJ2-7; D is ambiguous. The V gene lost 6 bases and the J gene lost 4 bases, with 7 bases spanning the gap. Germline V gene lookup returns CDR1 SEHNR and CDR2 FQNEAQ (reference sequence). The CDR3 contains 11 residues. Here the CDR3 reads CASSTEYEQYF. The CDR3 nucleotides read TGTGCCAGCAGTACTGAATACGAGCAGTACTTC.

CDR3 sequence (DNA): TGCAGCGTTGAACCCAAGTTACTACAGGAGCAGTTCTTC. Encoded protein: CSVEPKLLQEQFF. J is TRBJ2-1 and V is TRBV29-1; no clear D gene. This CDR3 contains 13 residues. Germline loops: CDR1 SQVTM, CDR2 ANQGSEA. The ends were cut back, 2 bases at V and 10 bases at J, with 15 bases in the middle.